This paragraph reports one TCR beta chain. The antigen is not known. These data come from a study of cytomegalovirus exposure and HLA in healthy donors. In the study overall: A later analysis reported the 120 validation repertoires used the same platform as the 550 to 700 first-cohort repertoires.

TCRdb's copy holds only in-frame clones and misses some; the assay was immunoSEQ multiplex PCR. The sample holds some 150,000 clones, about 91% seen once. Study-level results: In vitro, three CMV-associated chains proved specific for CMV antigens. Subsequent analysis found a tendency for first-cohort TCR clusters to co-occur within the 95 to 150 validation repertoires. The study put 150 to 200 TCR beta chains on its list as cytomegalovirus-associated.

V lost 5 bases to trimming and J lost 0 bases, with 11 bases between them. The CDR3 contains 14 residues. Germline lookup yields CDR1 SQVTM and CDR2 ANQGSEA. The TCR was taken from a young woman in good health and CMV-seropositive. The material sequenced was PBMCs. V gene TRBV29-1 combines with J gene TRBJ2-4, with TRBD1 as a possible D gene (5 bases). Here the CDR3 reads CSVSKTAAKNIQYF. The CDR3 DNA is TGCAGCGTTTCGAAGACAGCAGCCAAAAACATTCAGTACTTC.